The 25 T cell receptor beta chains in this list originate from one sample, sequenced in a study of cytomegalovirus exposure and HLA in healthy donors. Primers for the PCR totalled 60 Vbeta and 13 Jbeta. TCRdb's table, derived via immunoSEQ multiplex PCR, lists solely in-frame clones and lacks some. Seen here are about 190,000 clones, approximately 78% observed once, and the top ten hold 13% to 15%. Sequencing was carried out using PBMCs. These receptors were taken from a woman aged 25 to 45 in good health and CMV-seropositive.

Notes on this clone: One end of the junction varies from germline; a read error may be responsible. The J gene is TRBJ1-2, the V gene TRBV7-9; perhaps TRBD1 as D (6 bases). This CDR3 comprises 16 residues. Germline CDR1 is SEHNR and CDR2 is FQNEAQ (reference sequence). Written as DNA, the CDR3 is TGTTCCAGCAGCTTTAGATCCCCAGGGGCTGAGTATGGCTACACCTTC. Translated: CSSSFRSPGAEYGYTF.

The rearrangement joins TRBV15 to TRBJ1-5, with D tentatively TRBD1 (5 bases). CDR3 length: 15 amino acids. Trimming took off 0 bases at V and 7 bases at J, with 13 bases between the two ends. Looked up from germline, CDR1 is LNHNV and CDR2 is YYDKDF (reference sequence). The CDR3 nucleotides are TGTGCCACCAGCAGAGATGGGGGGGGTGGACAGCCCCAGCATTTT. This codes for CATSRDGGGGQPQHF. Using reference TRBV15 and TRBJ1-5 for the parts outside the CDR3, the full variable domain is DAMVIQNPRYQVTQFGKPVTLSCSQTLNHNVMYWYQQKSSQAPKLLFHYYDKDFNNEADTPDNFQSRRPNTSFCFLDIRSPGLGDTAMYLCATSRDGGGGQPQHFGDGTRLSIL.

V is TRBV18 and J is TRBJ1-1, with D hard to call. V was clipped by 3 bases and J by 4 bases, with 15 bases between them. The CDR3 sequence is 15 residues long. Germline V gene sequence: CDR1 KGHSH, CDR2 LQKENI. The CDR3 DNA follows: TGTGCCAGCTCACCGGGGAGATGGACGGGCACTGAAGCTTTCTTT. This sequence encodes CASSPGRWTGTEAFF.

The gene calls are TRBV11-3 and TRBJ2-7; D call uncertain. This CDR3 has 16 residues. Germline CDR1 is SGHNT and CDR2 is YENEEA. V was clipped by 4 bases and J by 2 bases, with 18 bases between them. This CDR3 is CASSSRVSLQTYEQYF. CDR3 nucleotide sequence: TGTGCCAGCAGCTCCCGGGTGAGTTTGCAAACCTACGAGCAGTACTTC. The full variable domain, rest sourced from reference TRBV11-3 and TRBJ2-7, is EAGVVQSPRYKIIEKKQPVAFWCNPISGHNTLYWYLQNLGQGPELLIRYENEEAVDDSQLPKDRFSAERLKGVDSTLKIQPAELGDSAVYLCASSSRVSLQTYEQYFGPGTRLTVT.

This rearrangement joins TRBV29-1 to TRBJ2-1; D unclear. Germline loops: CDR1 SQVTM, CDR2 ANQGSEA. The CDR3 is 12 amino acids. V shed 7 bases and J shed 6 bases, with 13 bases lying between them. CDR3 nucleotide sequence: TGCAGCGCCAAACCGGCAGGCAATGAGCAGTTCTTC. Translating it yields CSAKPAGNEQFF.

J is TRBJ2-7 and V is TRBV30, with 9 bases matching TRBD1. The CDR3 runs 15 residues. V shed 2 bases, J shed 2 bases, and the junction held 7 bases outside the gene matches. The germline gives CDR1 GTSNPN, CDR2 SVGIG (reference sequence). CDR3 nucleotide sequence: TGTGCCTGGAGTCCGGGGACAGGGAGGGCCTACGAGCAGTACTTC. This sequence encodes CAWSPGTGRAYEQYF.

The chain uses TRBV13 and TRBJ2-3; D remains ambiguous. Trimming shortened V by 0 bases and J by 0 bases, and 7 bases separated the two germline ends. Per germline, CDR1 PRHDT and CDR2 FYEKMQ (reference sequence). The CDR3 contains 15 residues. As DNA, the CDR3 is TGTGCCAGCAGCTTAGGCCGTGGCAGCACAGATACGCAGTATTTT. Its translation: CASSLGRGSTDTQYF.

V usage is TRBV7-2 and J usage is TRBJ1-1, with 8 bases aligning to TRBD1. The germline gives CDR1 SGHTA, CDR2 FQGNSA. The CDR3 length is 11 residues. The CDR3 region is CQGALNTEAFF. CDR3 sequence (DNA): TGTCAGGGGGCCCTGAACACTGAAGCTTTCTTT.

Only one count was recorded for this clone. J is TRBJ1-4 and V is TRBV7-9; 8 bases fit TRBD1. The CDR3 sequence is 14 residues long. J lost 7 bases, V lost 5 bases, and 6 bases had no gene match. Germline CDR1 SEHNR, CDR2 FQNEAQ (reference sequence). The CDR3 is CASSIRGLGEKLFF. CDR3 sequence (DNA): TGTGCCAGCAGCATCAGGGGGCTCGGTGAAAAACTGTTTTTT.

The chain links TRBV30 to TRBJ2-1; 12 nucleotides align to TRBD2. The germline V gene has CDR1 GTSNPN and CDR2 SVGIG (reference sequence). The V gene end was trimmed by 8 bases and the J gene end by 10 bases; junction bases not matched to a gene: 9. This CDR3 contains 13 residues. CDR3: CASKLAGGGEQFF. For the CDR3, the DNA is TGTGCCAGCAAGCTAGCGGGAGGGGGGGAGCAGTTCTTC.

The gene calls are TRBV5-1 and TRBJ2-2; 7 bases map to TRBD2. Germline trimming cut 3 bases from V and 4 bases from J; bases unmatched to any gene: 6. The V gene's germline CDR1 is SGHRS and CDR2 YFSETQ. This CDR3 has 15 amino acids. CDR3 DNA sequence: TGCGCCAGCAGCTCCTTTGGGGGGGGCACCGGGGAGCTGTTTTTT. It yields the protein CASSSFGGGTGELFF.

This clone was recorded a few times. The CDR3 sequence is CASSYDPAVTFF. CDR3 bases: TGTGCCAGCAGTTACGACCCGGCGGTGACTTTCTTT. The rearrangement uses TRBV6-6 and TRBJ1-1; D unclear. The CDR3 covers 12 residues. V was shortened by 2 bases and J by 12 bases, with 13 bases between the two germline ends. Germline assignment: CDR1 MNHNY and CDR2 SVGAGI (reference sequence).

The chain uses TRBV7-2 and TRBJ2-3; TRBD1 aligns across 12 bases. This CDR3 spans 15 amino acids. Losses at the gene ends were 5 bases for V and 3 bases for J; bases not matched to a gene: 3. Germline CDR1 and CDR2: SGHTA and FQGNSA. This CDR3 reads CASSRDRGRTDTQYF. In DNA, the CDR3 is TGTGCCAGCAGCCGGGACAGGGGGCGAACAGATACGCAGTATTTT.

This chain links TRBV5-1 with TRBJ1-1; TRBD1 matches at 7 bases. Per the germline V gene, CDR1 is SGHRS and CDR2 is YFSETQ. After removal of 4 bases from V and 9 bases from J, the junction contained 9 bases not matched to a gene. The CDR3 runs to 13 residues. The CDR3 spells CASSQRTGSQAFF. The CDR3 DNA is TGCGCCAGCAGCCAGAGGACAGGTTCCCAAGCTTTCTTT. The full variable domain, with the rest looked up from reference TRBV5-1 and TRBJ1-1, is KAGVTQTPRYLIKTRGQQVTLSCSPISGHRSVSWYQQTPGQGLQFLFEYFSETQRNKGNFPGRFSGRQFSNSRSEMNVSTLELGDSALYLCASSQRTGSQAFFGQGTRLTVV.

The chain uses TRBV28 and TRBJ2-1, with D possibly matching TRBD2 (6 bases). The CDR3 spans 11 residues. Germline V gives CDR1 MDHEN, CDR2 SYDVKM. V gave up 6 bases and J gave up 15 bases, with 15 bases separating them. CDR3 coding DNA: TGTGCCAGCAGCACCTCTAGCGTGTGGTTCTTC. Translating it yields CASSTSSVWFF.

The CDR3: CASSPGGAGGDEQYF. The CDR3 bases are TGTGCCAGCAGCCCTGGAGGGGCGGGGGGGGACGAGCAGTACTTC. The chain employs TRBV5-6 and TRBJ2-7; 9 positions match TRBD2. The length of the CDR3 is 15 residues. The V segment lost 4 bases and the J segment 5 bases; nucleotides outside the gene matches: 10. Germline CDR1 SGHDT, CDR2 YYEEEE.

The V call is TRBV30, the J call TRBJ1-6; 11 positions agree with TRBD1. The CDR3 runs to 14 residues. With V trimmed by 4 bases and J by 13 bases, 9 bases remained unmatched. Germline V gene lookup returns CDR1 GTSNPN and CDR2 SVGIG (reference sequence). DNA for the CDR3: TGTGCCTGGACTCGGGACAGGGGGTCAGGGCCCCTCCACTTT. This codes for CAWTRDRGSGPLHF. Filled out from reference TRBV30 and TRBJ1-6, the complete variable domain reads SQTIHQWPATLVQPVGSPLSLECTVEGTSNPNLYWYRQAAGRGLQLLFYSVGIGQISSEVPQNLSASRPQDRQFILSSKKLLLSDSGFYLCAWTRDRGSGPLHFGNGTRLTVT.

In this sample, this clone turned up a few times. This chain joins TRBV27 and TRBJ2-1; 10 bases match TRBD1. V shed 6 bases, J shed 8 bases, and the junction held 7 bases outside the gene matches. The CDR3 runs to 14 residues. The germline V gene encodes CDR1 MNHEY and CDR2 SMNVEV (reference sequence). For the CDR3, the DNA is TGTGCCAGCAGACGGGGACAGGGGAGCCATGAGCAGTTCTTC. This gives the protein CASRRGQGSHEQFF.

The CDR3 DNA sequence: TGTGCCAGCAGGCAGGGGTTTGCCGGGGAGCTGTTTTTT. Translation: CASRQGFAGELFF. The chain has TRBV28 and TRBJ2-2, with D maybe TRBD1 (6 bases). Germline V gene lookup returns CDR1 MDHEN and CDR2 SYDVKM. The length of the CDR3 is 13 residues. Trimming took off 6 bases at V and 6 bases at J, with 11 bases between the two ends.

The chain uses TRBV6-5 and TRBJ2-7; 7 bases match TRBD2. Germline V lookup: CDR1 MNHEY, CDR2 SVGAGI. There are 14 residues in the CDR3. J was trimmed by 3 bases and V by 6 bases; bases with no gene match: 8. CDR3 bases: TGTGCCAGCAGCAGGACTAGTCCAGGCTACGAGCAGTACTTC. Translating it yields CASSRTSPGYEQYF.

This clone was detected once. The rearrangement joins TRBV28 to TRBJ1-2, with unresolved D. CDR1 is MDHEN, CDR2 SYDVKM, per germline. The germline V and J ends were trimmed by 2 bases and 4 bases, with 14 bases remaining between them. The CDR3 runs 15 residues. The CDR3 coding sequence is TGTGCCAGCAGTTTAGGGCAGTCACCACTCTATGGCTACACCTTC. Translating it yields CASSLGQSPLYGYTF.

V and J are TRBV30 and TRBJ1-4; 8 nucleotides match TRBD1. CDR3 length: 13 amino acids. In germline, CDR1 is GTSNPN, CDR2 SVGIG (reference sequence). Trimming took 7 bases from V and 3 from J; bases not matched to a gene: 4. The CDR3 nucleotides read TGTGCCTTGACAGGGGTGGCTAATGAAAAACTGTTTTTT. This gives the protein CALTGVANEKLFF.

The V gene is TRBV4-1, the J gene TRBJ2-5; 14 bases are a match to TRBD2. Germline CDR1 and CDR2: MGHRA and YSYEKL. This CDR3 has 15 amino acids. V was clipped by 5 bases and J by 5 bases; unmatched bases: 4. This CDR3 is CASSWTSGGRETQYF. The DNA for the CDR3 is TGCGCCAGCAGCTGGACTAGCGGGGGGCGGGAGACCCAGTACTTC.

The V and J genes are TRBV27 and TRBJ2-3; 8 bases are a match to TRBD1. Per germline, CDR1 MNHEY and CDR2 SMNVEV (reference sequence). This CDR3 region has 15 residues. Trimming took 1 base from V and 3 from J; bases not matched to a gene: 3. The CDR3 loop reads CASSLFQGATDTQYF. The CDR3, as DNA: TGTGCCAGCAGTTTATTCCAGGGGGCAACAGATACGCAGTATTTT.

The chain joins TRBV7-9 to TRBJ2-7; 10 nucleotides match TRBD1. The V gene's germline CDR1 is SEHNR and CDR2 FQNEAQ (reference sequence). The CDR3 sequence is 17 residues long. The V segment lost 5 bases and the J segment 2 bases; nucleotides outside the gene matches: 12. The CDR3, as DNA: TGTGCCAGCAGCCCCAACCGGGACAGGGGAATTCCCTACGAGCAGTACTTC. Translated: CASSPNRDRGIPYEQYF.